This T cell receptor (beta chain) was sequenced in a study of blood T cell repertoires in COVID-19. On the study more broadly: The samples span acute and convalescent COVID-19 from the United States, Italy and Spain.

V shed 1 base, J shed 5 bases, and the junction held 3 bases outside the gene matches. The CDR3 has 14 amino acids. Germline V gene data show CDR1 as SGHRS and CDR2 as YFSETQ. In the authors' methods: The assay estimated nucleated cells by amplifying reference gene primers. Sequenced by immunoSEQ multiplex PCR; TCRdb stores in-frame clones only, minus some. Clone size and V and J calls were adopted from that table, with D and trimming inferred from the DNA. Of more than 95,000 clones in the sample, 85% are singletons; the top ten hold roughly 6.7%. The chain is built from TRBV5-1 and TRBJ2-1; 7 nucleotides align to TRBD2. Sequencing used peripheral blood. The clonotype comes from a man older than 75 with active or convalescent COVID-19. The CDR3 coding sequence is TGCGCCAGCAGCTTGCGGGGGGAAAACAATGAGCAGTTCTTC. It translates to CASSLRGENNEQFF.